This TCR beta chain emerged from a study of blood T cell repertoires in COVID-19. Turning to the study itself: Researchers got acute and convalescent COVID-19 samples from the United States, Italy and Spain. PBMCs, B-cell-depleted T cells, or T cells provided the cDNA or gDNA that made up the material.

CDR1 and CDR2 (germline): LGHNA, YSLEER. The CDR3 consists of 14 residues. J gave up 5 bases and V 1 base, and 1 base lay outside the gene matches. The repertoire was sequenced with immunoSEQ multiplex PCR; TCRdb's copy has only in-frame clones and lacks some. This sample yields approximately 670,000 clones, of which about 90% are seen a single time; over 0.2% belongs to the top ten. V gene TRBV4-3 combines with J gene TRBJ1-2; 10 nucleotides agree with TRBD1. The receptor's source is a woman between 18 and 29 years old with acute or convalescent COVID-19. The sample comprised peripheral blood. Here the CDR3 DNA reads TGCGCCAGCAGCCAAGGGACAGGGGGGTATGGCTACACCTTC. It yields the protein CASSQGTGGYGYTF.